This is a list of T cell receptor beta chains from one sample in a study of T cell changes during pregnancy in multiple sclerosis. Sequenced by immunoSEQ multiplex PCR; TCRdb stores in-frame clones only, minus some. The table includes around 28,000 clones, approximately 91% detected once. The sequencing here drew on CD4+ T cells from peripheral blood mononuclear cells, taken in the first trimester of pregnancy. The source of these receptors is a female donor in good health, enrolled as a control in a pregnancy study. The CDR3 runs from the conserved cysteine through the conserved F or W. A D gene is named only where the DNA matches it firmly.

TRBJ2-7,-,TRBV28,CASSQTSAISYEQYF,TGTGCCAGCAGTCAAACCAGCGCCATCTCCTACGAGCAGTACTTC
TRBJ1-1,-,TRBV29-1,CSVSRGRITEAFF,TGCAGCGTGAGCAGGGGCCGGATCACTGAAGCTTTCTTT
TRBJ2-3,TRBD2,TRBV27,CASSFLVAGTDTQYF,TGTGCCAGCAGTTTTCTAGTAGCGGGAACAGATACGCAGTATTTT
TRBJ2-7,-,TRBV5-6,CASSRGGAQYF,TGTGCCAGCAGCAGGGGGGGGGCGCAGTACTTC
TRBJ1-5,TRBD1,TRBV19,CASSSGTGVLFQPQHF,TGTGCCAGCTCTTCCGGGACAGGGGTTTTATTTCAGCCCCAGCATTTT
TRBJ2-3,-,TRBV5-4,CASRPTSSTDTQYF,TGTGCCAGCAGGCCGACATCTAGCACAGATACGCAGTATTTT
TRBJ2-5,TRBD2,TRBV20-1,CSAFGGGTQYF,TGCAGTGCTTTCGGGGGGGGGACCCAGTACTTC
TRBJ2-7,TRBD1,TRBV4-2,CASSQLGQGARNEQYF,TGTGCCAGCAGCCAACTCGGACAGGGGGCTAGAAACGAGCAGTACTTC
TRBJ1-1,TRBD1,TRBV7-3,CASSPGTAQGGAFF,TGTGCCAGCAGCCCCGGGACAGCTCAAGGCGGAGCTTTCTTT
TRBJ2-1,TRBD2,TRBV9,CASSVLAGGNEQFF,TGTGCCAGCAGCGTACTAGCGGGAGGCAATGAGCAGTTCTTC
TRBJ2-3,TRBD2,TRBV28,CASSLDQGLATDTQYF,TGTGCCAGCAGCCTAGACCAAGGACTAGCAACAGATACGCAGTATTTT
TRBJ2-5,TRBD2,TRBV7-2,CASSPGLAGQETQYF,TGTGCCAGCAGCCCAGGACTAGCGGGGCAAGAGACCCAGTACTTC
TRBJ1-5,-,TRBV5-5,CASSGGGMSNQPQHF,TGTGCCAGCAGCGGGGGGGGGATGAGCAATCAGCCCCAGCATTTT
TRBJ1-5,-,TRBV19,CASSTQGFNQPQHF,TGTGCCAGTAGTACACAGGGCTTCAATCAGCCCCAGCATTTT
TRBJ1-1,TRBD1,TRBV5-1,CASSLGQGISRTEAFF,TGCGCCAGCAGCTTGGGACAGGGGATCAGTAGGACTGAAGCTTTCTTT
TRBJ1-2,TRBD1,TRBV28,CASSLPGQGPFGYTF,TGTGCCAGCAGTTTGCCGGGACAGGGTCCTTTCGGCTACACCTTC
TRBJ2-6,-,TRBV28,CASSPSTGAGANVLTF,TGTGCCAGCAGTCCCTCGACAGGTGCTGGGGCCAACGTCCTGACTTTC
TRBJ1-3,-,TRBV5-1,CASSLGGGISGNTIYF,TGCGCCAGCAGCTTGGGTGGAGGAATCTCTGGAAACACCATATATTTT
TRBJ1-1,TRBD1,TRBV29-1,CSGGQGNTEAFF,TGCAGCGGGGGACAGGGGAACACTGAAGCTTTCTTT
TRBJ1-5,-,TRBV7-2,CASSSRGYQPQHF,TGTGCCAGCAGTAGTCGGGGTTATCAGCCCCAGCATTTT